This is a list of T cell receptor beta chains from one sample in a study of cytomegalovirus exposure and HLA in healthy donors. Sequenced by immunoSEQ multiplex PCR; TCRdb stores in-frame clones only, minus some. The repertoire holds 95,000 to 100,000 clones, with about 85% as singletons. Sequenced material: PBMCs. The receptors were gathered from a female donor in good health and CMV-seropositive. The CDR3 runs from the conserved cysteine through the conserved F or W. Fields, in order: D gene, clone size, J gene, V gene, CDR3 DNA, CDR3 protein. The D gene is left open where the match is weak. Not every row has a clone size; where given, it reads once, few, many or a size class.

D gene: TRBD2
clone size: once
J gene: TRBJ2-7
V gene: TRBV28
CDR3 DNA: TGTGCCAGCAGTTTACCGGGACTAGCGGGTTACGAGCAGTACTTC
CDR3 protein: CASSLPGLAGYEQYF

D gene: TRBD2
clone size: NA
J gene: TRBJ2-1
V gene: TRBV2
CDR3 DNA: TGTGCCAGCAGTTCCCTACTAGCGGGGGACCACAATGAGCAGTTCTTC
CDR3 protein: CASSSLLAGDHNEQFF

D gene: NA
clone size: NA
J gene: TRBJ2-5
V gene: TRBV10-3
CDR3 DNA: TGTGCCATCAGTGAGGGGCTCCTGGGCTTCCAAGAGACCCAGTACTTC
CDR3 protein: CAISEGLLGFQETQYF

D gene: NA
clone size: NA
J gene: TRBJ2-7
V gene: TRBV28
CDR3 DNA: TGTGCCAGCAGTTCGCCGGGAGTGGGCGAGCAGTACTTC
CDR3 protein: CASSSPGVGEQYF

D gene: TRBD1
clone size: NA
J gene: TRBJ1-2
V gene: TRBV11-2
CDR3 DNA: TGTGCCAGCAGCCCCATACCGGGACAGGGGGTGGGGTATGGCTACACCTTC
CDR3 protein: CASSPIPGQGVGYGYTF

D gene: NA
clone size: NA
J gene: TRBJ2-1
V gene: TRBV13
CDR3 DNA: TGTGCCAGCAGCAGCCTCCAAGGGGGGGACTACAATGAGCAGTTCTTC
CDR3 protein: CASSSLQGGDYNEQFF

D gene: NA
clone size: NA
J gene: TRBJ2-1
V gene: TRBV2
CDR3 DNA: TGTGCCAGCACGGACACGAGCTCCTACAATGAGCAGTTCTTC
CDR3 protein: CASTDTSSYNEQFF

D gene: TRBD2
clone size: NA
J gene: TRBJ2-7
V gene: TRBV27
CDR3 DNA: TGTGCCAGCAGTTTATTTCTAGCGGCCCCTCGGGAGCAGTACTTC
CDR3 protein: CASSLFLAAPREQYF

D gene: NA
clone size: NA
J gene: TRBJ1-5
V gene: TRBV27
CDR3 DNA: TGTGCCAGCAGTTTAGACAGGTTCTATCAGCCCCAGCATTTT
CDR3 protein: CASSLDRFYQPQHF

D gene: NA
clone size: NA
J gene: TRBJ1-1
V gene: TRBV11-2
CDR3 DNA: TGTGCCAGCAGCTTAGCGGCGGGGAACACTGAAGCTTTCTTT
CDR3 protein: CASSLAAGNTEAFF

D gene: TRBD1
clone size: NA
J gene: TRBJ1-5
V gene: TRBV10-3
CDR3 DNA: TGTGCCATCAGTAACACAGGGGCAAGGCAGCCCCAGCATTTT
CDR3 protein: CAISNTGARQPQHF

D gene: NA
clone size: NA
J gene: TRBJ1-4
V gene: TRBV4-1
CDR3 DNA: TGCGCCAGCAGCCAAGATTCCCCGGGGGGTGGCGAAAAACTGTTTTTT
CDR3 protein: CASSQDSPGGGEKLFF

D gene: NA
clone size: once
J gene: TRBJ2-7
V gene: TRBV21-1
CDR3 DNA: TGTGCCAGCACAGACGGGGGGACTCTTTTC
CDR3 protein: CASTDGGTLF

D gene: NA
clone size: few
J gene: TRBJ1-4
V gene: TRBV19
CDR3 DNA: TGTGCCAGTAGTATAGATCGGGGGTATAATGAAAAACTGTTTTTT
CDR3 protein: CASSIDRGYNEKLFF

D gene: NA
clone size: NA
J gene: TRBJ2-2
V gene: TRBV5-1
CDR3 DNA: TGCGCCAGCAGCTCCCGCCCCAACATTAACACCGGGGAGCTGTTTTTT
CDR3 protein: CASSSRPNINTGELFF

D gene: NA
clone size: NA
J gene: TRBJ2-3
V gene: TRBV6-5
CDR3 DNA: TGTGCCAGCAGCTCAAATGGACAGCCAGATACGCAGTATTTT
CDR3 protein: CASSSNGQPDTQYF

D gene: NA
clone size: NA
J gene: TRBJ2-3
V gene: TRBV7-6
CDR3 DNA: TGTGCCAGCAGCTTAGCGGGGGGGCGCACAGATACGCAGTATTTT
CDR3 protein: CASSLAGGRTDTQYF

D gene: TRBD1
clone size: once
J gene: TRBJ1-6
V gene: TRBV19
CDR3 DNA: TGTGCCAGTAGTATGACGGGGACAGGGACCCTATTCGGGAATTCACCCCTCCACTTT
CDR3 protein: CASSMTGTGTLFGNSPLHF

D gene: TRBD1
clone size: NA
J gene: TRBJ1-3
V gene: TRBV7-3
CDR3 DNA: TGTGCCAGCAGCCGGGACAGGGGAAACACCATATATTTT
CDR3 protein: CASSRDRGNTIYF

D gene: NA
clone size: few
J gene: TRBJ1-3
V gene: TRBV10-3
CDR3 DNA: TGTGCCATCAGTGAGTCTGGCAGCGGTGGAAACACCATATATTTT
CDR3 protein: CAISESGSGGNTIYF

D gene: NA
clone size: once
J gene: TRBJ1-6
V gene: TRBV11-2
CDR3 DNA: TGTGCCAGCAGCTTACGTAATTCACCCCTCCACTTT
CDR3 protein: CASSLRNSPLHF

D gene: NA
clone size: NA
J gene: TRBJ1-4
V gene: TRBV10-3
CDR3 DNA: TGTGCCATCAATGGACATCGCGGAGAGATAACTAATGAAAAACTGTTTTTT
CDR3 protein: CAINGHRGEITNEKLFF

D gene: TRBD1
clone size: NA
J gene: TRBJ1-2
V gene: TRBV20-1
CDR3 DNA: TGCAGTGCTTGGACAGGGTCTGGCTACACCTTC
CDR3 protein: CSAWTGSGYTF

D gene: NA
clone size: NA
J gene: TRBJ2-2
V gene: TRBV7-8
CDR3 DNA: TGTGCCAGCAGCACCCTCAGAGACTACGCCGGGGAGCTGTTTTTT
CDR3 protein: CASSTLRDYAGELFF

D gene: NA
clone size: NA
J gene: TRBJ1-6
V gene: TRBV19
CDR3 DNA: TGTGCCAGTAGTATAGATGCGGAGAGGAATTCACCCCTCCACTTT
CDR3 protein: CASSIDAERNSPLHF

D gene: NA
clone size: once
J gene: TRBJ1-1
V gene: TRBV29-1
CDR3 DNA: TGCAGTTCGCTCACCGGTAACACTGAAGCTTTCTTT
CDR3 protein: CSSLTGNTEAFF

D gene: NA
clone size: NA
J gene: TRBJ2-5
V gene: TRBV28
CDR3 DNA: TGTGCCAGCACACCCGTGGGGCAGACCCAGTACTTC
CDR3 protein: CASTPVGQTQYF

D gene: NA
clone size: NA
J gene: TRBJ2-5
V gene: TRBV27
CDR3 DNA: TGTGCCAGCAGGCAGGGTAACCAAGAGACCCAGTACTTC
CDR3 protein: CASRQGNQETQYF

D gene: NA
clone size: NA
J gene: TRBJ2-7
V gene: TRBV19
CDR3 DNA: TGTGCCAGTAGTCCATCTCAGGCACCGACCTACGAGCAGTACTTC
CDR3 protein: CASSPSQAPTYEQYF

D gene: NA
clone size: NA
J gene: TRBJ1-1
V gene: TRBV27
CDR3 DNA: TGTGCCAGCAGTTTGCAGAAGAACGCTGAAGCTTTCTTT
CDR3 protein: CASSLQKNAEAFF

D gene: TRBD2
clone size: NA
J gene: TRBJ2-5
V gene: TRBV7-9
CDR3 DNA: TGTGCCAGCAGCCGACTAGCGGGATTCCAAGAGACCCAGTACTTC
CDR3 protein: CASSRLAGFQETQYF

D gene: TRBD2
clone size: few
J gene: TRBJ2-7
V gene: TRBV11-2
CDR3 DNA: TGTGCCAGCAGCTTAGTGACTAGCGCTAAGGGCTCCTACGAGCAGTACTTC
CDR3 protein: CASSLVTSAKGSYEQYF

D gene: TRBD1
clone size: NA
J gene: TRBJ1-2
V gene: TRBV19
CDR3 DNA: TGTGCCAGTAGTATAAGGACAGGGAACTATGGCTACACCTTC
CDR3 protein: CASSIRTGNYGYTF

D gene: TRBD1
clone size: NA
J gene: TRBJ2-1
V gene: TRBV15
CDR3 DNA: TGTGCCACCAGCAGGCGACAGGGGGGAAGGAATGAGCAGTTCTTC
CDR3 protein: CATSRRQGGRNEQFF

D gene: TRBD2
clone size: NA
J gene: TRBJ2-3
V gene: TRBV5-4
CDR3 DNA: TGTGCCAGCAGCGATAGCGGGAGACGTAGCACAGATACGCAGTATTTT
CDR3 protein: CASSDSGRRSTDTQYF

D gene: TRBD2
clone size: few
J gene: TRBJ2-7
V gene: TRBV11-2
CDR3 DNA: TGTGCCAGCAGCTCCCCCCAGCGGGGGCTCTCCTACGAGCAGTACTTC
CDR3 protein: CASSSPQRGLSYEQYF

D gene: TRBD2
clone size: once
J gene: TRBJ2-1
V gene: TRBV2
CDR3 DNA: TGTGCCAGCACCCCAGCGGGAGGGGGGAATGAGCAGTTCTTC
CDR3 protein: CASTPAGGGNEQFF

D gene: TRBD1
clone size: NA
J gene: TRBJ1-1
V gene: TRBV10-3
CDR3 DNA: TGTGCCATCAGTGAGACAGGGGTGGCCACTGAAGCTTTCTTT
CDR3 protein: CAISETGVATEAFF

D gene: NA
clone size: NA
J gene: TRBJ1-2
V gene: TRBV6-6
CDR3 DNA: TGTGCCAGCATCGGAGGGAAGGGCTACACCTTC
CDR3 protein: CASIGGKGYTF

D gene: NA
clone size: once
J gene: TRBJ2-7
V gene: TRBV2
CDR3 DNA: TGTGCCAGCAGTCCAATCTACGAGCAGTACTTC
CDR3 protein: CASSPIYEQYF

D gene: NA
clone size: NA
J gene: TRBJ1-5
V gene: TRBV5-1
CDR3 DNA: TGCGCCAGCAGCTTGGCCGGGAATAGCAATCAGCCCCAGCATTTT
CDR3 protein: CASSLAGNSNQPQHF

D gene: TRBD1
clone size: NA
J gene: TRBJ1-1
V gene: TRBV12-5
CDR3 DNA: TGTGCTAGTGGTCTGACAGGGACACAAGGATCAGAAGCTTTCTTT
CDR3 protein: CASGLTGTQGSEAFF

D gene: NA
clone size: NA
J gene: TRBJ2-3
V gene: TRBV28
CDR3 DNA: TGTGCCAGCAGCTTAGACATCCGCACAGATACGCAGTATTTT
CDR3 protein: CASSLDIRTDTQYF

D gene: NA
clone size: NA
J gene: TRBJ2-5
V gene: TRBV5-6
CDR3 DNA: TGTGCCAGCACCAATTCAAAAGAGACCCAGTACTTC
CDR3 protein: CASTNSKETQYF

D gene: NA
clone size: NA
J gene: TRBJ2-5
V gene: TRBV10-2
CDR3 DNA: TGCGCCAGCAGTCGACAGGGAGGATTACAAGAGACCCAGTACTTC
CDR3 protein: CASSRQGGLQETQYF